The next 31 T cell receptor beta chains were all read from a single sample in a study of human T cells and chemical hapten exposure (dated by TCRdb to about 2021). The sample's time point label is to be understood as: patch test 3, about 24 weeks after DPC sensitization. The label giving this sample's treatment or condition can be read as: therapeutic diphenylcyclopropenone sensitization with weekly scalp DPC. Libraries came from RACE. TCRdb records NextSeq 500 as the sequencer. TCRdb itself trimmed the public reads at Q25 with fastp, ran MiXCR and retained productive beta chains. A single entry per CDR3 protein holds the most common genes and DNA from its merged rows. For this sample there are about 30,000 distinct CDR3 sequences; 4.5% to 7.5% appear just once. In total, the top ten clones hold 5.6% of the sample. The sequencing used whole blood, collected in connection with sensitization to the hapten diphenylcyclopropenone (DPC). The receptors derive from a man aged 30 to 45 with alopecia areata. Some clones in this sample may be carry-over from other donors' samples.

This clonotype showed up many times. The chain carries TRBV7-2 and TRBJ1-5; TRBD1 might be the D (6 bases). Deletions cut 1 base from V and 3 bases from J, with 13 bases between. The CDR3 covers 16 residues. Germline CDR1 is SGHTA and CDR2 is FQGNSA. Written as DNA, the CDR3 is TGTGCCAGCAGCTTAGTGGGAGGGGGGGTCAATCAGCCCCAGCATTTT. The encoded protein is CASSLVGGGVNQPQHF.

This clonotype was counted many times. The rearrangement uses TRBV6-2 or TRBV6-3 and TRBJ1-5; possibly TRBD1 for D (6 bases). Per the germline V gene, CDR1 is MNHEY and CDR2 is SVGEGT. V dropped 2 bases and J dropped 9 bases, with 17 bases sitting between them. The CDR3 runs to 15 residues. CDR3 sequence: CASSYGGAAGGPQHF. CDR3 bases: TGTGCCAGCAGTTACGGGGGGGCCGCCGGAGGGCCCCAGCATTTT.

This clonotype has a count of ten or more. V usage is TRBV29-1 and J usage is TRBJ2-7; D unclear. Germline V lookup: CDR1 SQVTM, CDR2 ANQGSEA. V lost 5 bases and J lost 2, with 10 bases in between. CDR3 length: 12 residues. CDR3 sequence (DNA): TGCAGCGTTACCGCCCCGACCTACGAGCAGTACTTC. Translation: CSVTAPTYEQYF.

At least ten counts were recorded for this clonotype. The V and J genes are TRBV20-1 and TRBJ2-1; D uncertain. The CDR3 has 13 amino acids. Trimming shortened V by 5 bases and J by 2 bases, and 10 bases separated the two germline ends. CDR1 and CDR2 (germline): DFQATT, SNEGSKA (reference sequence). CDR3 loop: CSAVLVPYNEQFF. The CDR3 nucleotides are TGCAGTGCTGTTCTAGTGCCCTACAATGAGCAGTTCTTC.

This clonotype was seen repeatedly, ten times or more. This sequence joins TRBV6-6 and TRBJ1-4; D possibly corresponds to TRBD1 (5 bases). Germline CDR1 is MNHNY and CDR2 is SVGAGI (reference sequence). The CDR3 runs 15 residues. V lost 5 bases and J 4 bases, leaving 14 bases between the germline ends. The CDR3 loop is CASSASGRYNEKLFF. For the CDR3, the DNA is TGTGCCAGCAGTGCATCAGGGAGATATAATGAAAAACTGTTTTTT.

The table lists this clonotype with a count of one. This sequence may be a read error, since a much larger clone differs from it by one base. CDR3 protein: CASSLDGNYVYTF. The CDR3 DNA reads as TGTGCCAGCAGCTTGGACGGGAACTATGTCTACACCTTC. The chain joins TRBV5-5 to TRBJ1-2; D not certain. CDR3 length: 13 amino acids. Per germline, CDR1 SGHKS and CDR2 YYEKEE (reference sequence).

This clonotype was found many times. This rearrangement joins TRBV7-9 to TRBJ1-6, with D maybe TRBD1 (5 bases). The CDR3 extends over 15 amino acids. V gave up 5 bases and J gave up 7 bases, with 15 bases separating them. Germline CDR1 reads SEHNR; CDR2 reads FQNEAQ (reference sequence). The CDR3, as DNA: TGTGCCAGCAGCGCGCCGGGACTTCAAAATTCACCCCTCCACTTT. It codes for CASSAPGLQNSPLHF. Based on the CDR3 plus reference TRBV7-9 and TRBJ1-6, the full variable domain is DTGVSQNPRHKITKRGQNVTFRCDPISEHNRLYWYRQTLGQGPEFLTYFQNEAQLEKSRLLSDRFSAERPKGSFSTLEIQRTEQGDSAMYLCASSAPGLQNSPLHFGNGTRLTVT.

This clonotype has a count of ten or more. The chain is built from TRBV20-1 and TRBJ2-5; D is possibly TRBD2 (5 bases). The V and J ends lost 3 bases and 4 bases respectively, with 9 bases between them. CDR3 length: 12 amino acids. Germline-derived CDR1 and CDR2 are DFQATT and SNEGSKA (reference sequence). The CDR3 sequence: CSASTRAETQYF. DNA of the CDR3: TGCAGTGCTAGCACTAGAGCAGAGACCCAGTACTTC.

This clonotype came up many times. This rearrangement joins TRBV5-1 to TRBJ2-5; D is unresolved. Germline V gene sequence: CDR1 SGHRS, CDR2 YFSETQ. V was shortened by 4 bases and J by 1 base, with 17 bases between the two germline ends. The CDR3 covers 16 residues. CDR3 nucleotides: TGCGCCAGCAGCCTCGGGTCTAGTCAGAGCCAAGAGACCCAGTACTTC. Protein: CASSLGSSQSQETQYF.

This clonotype occurred many times. V is TRBV7-8 and J is TRBJ1-1, with D maybe TRBD1 (6 bases). There are 16 residues in the CDR3. The V end lost 5 bases, the J end lost 0 bases, and 16 bases lay between the germline ends. Germline-derived CDR1 and CDR2 are SGHVS and FQNEAQ. CDR3 sequence: CASSPEGGRLNTEAFF. CDR3 sequence (DNA): TGTGCCAGCAGCCCCGAGGGGGGCCGCCTGAACACTGAAGCTTTCTTT.

The sample holds many counts of this clonotype. V is TRBV29-1 and J is TRBJ2-3; TRBD2 matches at 12 bases. V lost 3 bases, J lost 11 bases, and 18 bases stayed unmatched. The germline CDR1 and CDR2 sequences are SQVTM and ANQGSEA. The CDR3 covers 17 residues. In nucleotides, the CDR3 is TGCAGCGTTGACGAGACTAGCGGGGGCCGCGGAGATACGCAGCAGTATTTT. This codes for CSVDETSGGRGDTQQYF.

This clonotype was found many times. The gene calls are TRBV12-3 or TRBV12-4 and TRBJ1-4, with 11 positions matching TRBD1. CDR3 length: 14 residues. The V segment lost 4 bases and the J segment 7 bases; nucleotides outside the gene matches: 2. CDR3 residues: CASSWGQGGEKLFF. The CDR3 DNA is TGTGCCAGCAGTTGGGGACAGGGGGGTGAAAAACTGTTTTTT.

This clonotype was counted many times. The CDR3 DNA reads as TGCAGTGCTAGAGAAGGCGTGACGGAGACCCAGTACTTC. Encoded protein: CSAREGVTETQYF. The rearrangement joins TRBV20-1 to TRBJ2-5; D call uncertain. The CDR3 consists of 13 residues. Germline V gene data show CDR1 as DFQATT and CDR2 as SNEGSKA (reference sequence). Between the trimmed V and J ends, which lost 0 bases and 5 bases, there was a span of 10 bases.

Ten or more counts support this clonotype. The V call is TRBV27, the J call TRBJ1-4; D possibly corresponds to TRBD1 (5 bases). The CDR3 runs 13 residues. The germline CDR1 and CDR2 sequences are MNHEY and SMNVEV (reference sequence). Between the trimmed V and J ends, which lost 6 bases and 6 bases, there was a span of 11 bases. The CDR3 bases are TGTGCCAGCAGGGGCGGGGGGGATGAAAAACTGTTTTTT. Its protein product is CASRGGGDEKLFF.

By sample share, this clonotype is medium-sized. J is TRBJ2-3 and V is TRBV20-1; no definite D call. This CDR3 is 11 amino acids long. The V gene lost 3 bases and the J gene lost 5 bases, with 6 bases spanning the gap. The V gene's germline CDR1 is DFQATT and CDR2 SNEGSKA (reference sequence). CDR3: CSASREDTQYF. The CDR3 bases are TGCAGTGCTAGCCGAGAAGATACGCAGTATTTT.

This clonotype was seen at least ten times. This rearrangement joins TRBV12-5 to TRBJ1-5; TRBD1 agrees at 8 bases. CDR1 LGHNT and CDR2 FRNRAP come from the germline V gene. V was clipped by 6 bases and J by 0 bases; unmatched bases: 10. This CDR3 contains 17 residues. In DNA, the CDR3 is TGTGCTAGTGGATGGACAGGGCTAGCGGATAGCAATCAGCCCCAGCATTTT. It yields the protein CASGWTGLADSNQPQHF. The variable domain in full, with the rest retrieved from reference TRBV12-5 and TRBJ1-5, is DARVTQTPRHKVTEMGQEVTMRCQPILGHNTVFWYRQTMMQGLELLAYFRNRAPLDDSGMPKDRFSAEMPDATLATLKIQPSEPRDSAVYFCASGWTGLADSNQPQHFGDGTRLSIL.

The CDR3: CASSQRTGAQPQHF. The CDR3 DNA sequence: TGTGCCAGCAGCCAACGAACAGGCGCTCAGCCCCAGCATTTT. The genes are TRBV3-1 and TRBJ1-5; possible D gene TRBD1, 5 bases. Germline V gene data show CDR1 as LGHDT and CDR2 as YNNKEL (reference sequence). CDR3 length: 14 amino acids. Trimming pared 2 bases from V and 6 bases from J, leaving 11 bases between. Based on the CDR3 plus reference TRBV3-1 and TRBJ1-5, the full variable domain is DTAVSQTPKYLVTQMGNDKSIKCEQNLGHDTMYWYKQDSKKFLKIMFSYNNKELIINETVPNRFSPKSPDKAHLNLHINSLELGDSAVYFCASSQRTGAQPQHFGDGTRLSIL.

This clonotype was counted ten times or more. The chain couples TRBV6-2 or TRBV6-3 to TRBJ1-1, with D uncertain. The CDR3 is made up of 14 amino acids. The ends were cut back, 6 bases at V and 0 bases at J, with 11 bases in the middle. The germline CDR1 and CDR2 sequences are MNHEY and SVGEGT. This CDR3 is CASRVQGMNTEAFF. Written as DNA, the CDR3 is TGTGCCAGCAGGGTACAAGGCATGAACACTGAAGCTTTCTTT.

This clonotype was counted ten times or more. The chain is built from TRBV6-1 and TRBJ1-5; 7 bases are a match to TRBD1. Germline V gene sequence: CDR1 MNHNS, CDR2 SASEGT. The trim removed 4 bases at V and 0 bases at J, leaving 3 bases unmatched. The CDR3 totals 15 residues. CDR3 DNA: TGTGCCAGCAGTGGAGGGACAGATAGCAATCAGCCCCAGCATTTT. It translates to CASSGGTDSNQPQHF.

This clonotype was counted ten times or more. V usage is TRBV7-8 and J usage is TRBJ2-7, with D perhaps given as TRBD1 or TRBD2 (5 bases each). The CDR3 is 15 residues long. V was shortened by 1 base and J by 4 bases, with 14 bases between the two germline ends. CDR1 and CDR2 from the germline V gene are SGHVS and FQNEAQ. The DNA of the CDR3 is TGTGCCAGCAGCTTAGAGGTGGGGGTAGGTTACGAGCAGTACTTC. It is translated as CASSLEVGVGYEQYF.

This clonotype was recorded many times. The rearrangement uses TRBV6-1 and TRBJ1-5; D is uncertain. Germline V gives CDR1 MNHNS, CDR2 SASEGT. The CDR3 extends over 13 amino acids. V was pared by 8 bases and J by 1 base, with 9 bases between. The DNA of the CDR3 is TGTGCCAGCCGAGGGAACAGCAATCAGCCCCAGCATTTT. Amino acids: CASRGNSNQPQHF.

This clonotype was counted at least ten times. The CDR3 sequence is CAWRLNLRQNTEAFF. CDR3 sequence (DNA): TGTGCCTGGAGGCTAAACCTCCGGCAGAACACTGAAGCTTTCTTT. V is TRBV30 and J is TRBJ1-1; no definite D call. V was clipped by 3 bases and J by 1 base, with 15 bases between them. Germline V CDR1 and CDR2: GTSNPN, SVGIG (reference sequence). The CDR3 covers 15 residues.

This clonotype showed up many times. The chain combines TRBV7-9 with TRBJ2-7; D remains ambiguous. Germline CDR1 is SEHNR and CDR2 is FQNEAQ (reference sequence). Between the trimmed V and J ends, which lost 5 bases and 7 bases, there was a span of 15 bases. This CDR3 is built from 13 residues. CDR3 sequence reads: CASSPSQVAEQYF. The CDR3 nucleotides read TGTGCCAGCAGCCCATCGCAGGTCGCTGAGCAGTACTTC.

The sample holds many counts of this clonotype. The gene calls are TRBV9 and TRBJ2-5; D unresolved. The CDR3 runs 14 residues. From germline, CDR1 is SGDLS and CDR2 YYNGEE. Between the trimmed V and J ends, which lost 0 bases and 3 bases, there was a span of 9 bases. The DNA for the CDR3 is TGTGCCAGCAGCGTAGGGTACAGCGAAGAGACCCAGTACTTC. It codes for CASSVGYSEETQYF.

This clonotype was detected ten times or more. The rearrangement links TRBV5-6 to TRBJ2-7, with a tentative D call TRBD1 (5 bases). This CDR3 region has 15 residues. Germline values: CDR1 SGHDT, CDR2 YYEEEE. The ends were cut back, 4 bases at V and 3 bases at J, with 17 bases in the middle. The CDR3, as DNA: TGTGCCAGCAGCCGGTTGTTTAAAGACAGCTACGAGCAGTACTTC. Encoded protein: CASSRLFKDSYEQYF.

This clonotype was seen repeatedly, ten times or more. The chain is built from TRBV18 and TRBJ2-1; TRBD2 matches 8 bases. The germline gives CDR1 KGHSH, CDR2 LQKENI. This CDR3 is built from 18 residues. V was clipped by 0 bases and J by 4 bases; unmatched bases: 11. CDR3 DNA: TGTGCCAGCTCACCACCGCGGGCTAGCGGGCCCCTATACAATGAGCAGTTCTTC. The encoded protein is CASSPPRASGPLYNEQFF.

This clonotype has a count of ten or more. The rearrangement uses TRBV7-9 and TRBJ2-3; TRBD1 aligns across 9 bases. The CDR3 has 15 amino acids. V lost 4 bases to trimming and J lost 6 bases; unmatched junction nucleotides: 8. Germline values: CDR1 SEHNR, CDR2 FQNEAQ (reference sequence). The DNA of the CDR3 is TGTGCCAGCAGCTCCCCCCGGGACAGGGAGGATACGCAGTATTTT. Translated, it gives CASSSPRDREDTQYF.

This clonotype appeared many times. The chain is built from TRBV29-1 and TRBJ2-7, with D perhaps matching TRBD1 or TRBD2 (5 bases each). Germline assignment: CDR1 SQVTM and CDR2 ANQGSEA. CDR3 length: 13 residues. V shed 1 base and J shed 5 bases, with 12 bases lying between them. CDR3 residues: CSVEGGALNEQYF. Here the CDR3 DNA reads TGCAGCGTTGAAGGAGGGGCCCTTAACGAGCAGTACTTC.

This clonotype was seen a few times. V is TRBV4-1 and J is TRBJ1-2, with D possibly TRBD1 on 5 matching bases. The CDR3 length is 16 residues. CDR1 is MGHRA, CDR2 YSYEKL, per germline. V was trimmed by 1 base and J by 6 bases, leaving 18 bases between them. The DNA for the CDR3 is TGCGCCAGCAGCCAAGGACGGGCTTACAAAGGGGATGGCTACACCTTC. Protein sequence: CASSQGRAYKGDGYTF.

This clonotype was counted only a few times. V is TRBV11-3 and J is TRBJ2-3; no definite D call. Germline lookup yields CDR1 SGHNT and CDR2 YENEEA. With 4 bases removed from V and 1 base from J, the gap between germline ends came to 12 bases. This CDR3 spans 15 amino acids. CDR3 region: CASSYRVAGTDTQYF. As DNA, the CDR3 is TGTGCCAGCAGCTACCGGGTCGCTGGCACAGATACGCAGTATTTT.

The table lists this clonotype with many counts. The chain is built from TRBV6-1 and TRBJ1-4; 7 bases map to TRBD1. The CDR3 extends over 16 amino acids. With V trimmed by 6 bases and J by 5 bases, 12 bases remained unmatched. Germline lookup yields CDR1 MNHNS and CDR2 SASEGT. CDR3: CASRGEAGQRNEKLFF. In nucleotides, the CDR3 is TGTGCCAGCAGAGGTGAAGCGGGACAGAGAAATGAAAAACTGTTTTTT.